The 21 T cell receptor beta chains below come from one sample, sequenced in a study of graft-versus-host responses after intestinal transplantation. Clones were read by immunoSEQ multiplex PCR, and TCRdb kept only the in-frame ones, dropping some. The data show 99,000 or so clones, about 83% seen once. The specimen comprised PBMCs, sampled 255 days after intestinal transplant. These receptors were taken from a human patient who received an intestinal transplant, so some T cells may come from the graft donor.

The CDR3 sequence is CASVTSVSSYNEQFF. The CDR3 DNA follows: TGTGCCAGCGTAACTAGCGTCAGCTCCTACAATGAGCAGTTCTTC. The chain links TRBV6-1 to TRBJ2-1; 7 bases map to TRBD2. The CDR3 spans 15 residues. The germline CDR1 and CDR2 sequences are MNHNS and SASEGT. V lost 8 bases to trimming and J lost 0 bases; unmatched junction nucleotides: 7.

This clone was seen a handful of times. This chain connects TRBV4-2 to TRBJ2-6; D call uncertain. The CDR3 extends over 16 amino acids. V was clipped by 0 bases and J by 0 bases, with 6 bases between them. From germline, CDR1 is LGHNA and CDR2 YNFKEQ. The CDR3 reads CASSQEEASGANVLTF. The CDR3 DNA reads as TGTGCCAGCAGCCAAGAAGAAGCCTCTGGGGCCAACGTCCTGACTTTC.

This clone was seen a single time. The V call is TRBV2, the J call TRBJ2-5, with 9 bases lining up with TRBD2. The V segment lost 5 bases and the J segment 2 bases; nucleotides outside the gene matches: 9. The CDR3 extends over 16 amino acids. Germline V CDR1 and CDR2: SNHLY, FYNNEI. The chain's CDR3 is CASSTGAREGQETQYF. CDR3 nucleotide sequence: TGTGCCAGCAGTACAGGGGCGCGGGAGGGGCAAGAGACCCAGTACTTC.

The chain employs TRBV6-1 and TRBJ1-4; no clear D gene. The V end was cut by 2 bases, the J end by 5 bases, with 12 bases between. Germline V gene lookup returns CDR1 MNHNS and CDR2 SASEGT. The CDR3 has 15 amino acids. In nucleotides, the CDR3 is TGTGCCAGCAGTGAATCACTGGCGCTGAATGAAAAACTGTTTTTT. It yields the protein CASSESLALNEKLFF.

This chain links TRBV10-3 with TRBJ1-6; 7 nucleotides line up with TRBD1. CDR3 size: 16 residues. The V segment lost 6 bases and the J segment 10 bases; nucleotides outside the gene matches: 15. Germline-derived CDR1 and CDR2 are ENHRY and SYGVKD. CDR3: CAISARKGDSDSPLHF. CDR3 sequence (DNA): TGTGCCATCAGCGCGCGGAAGGGGGACAGCGACTCACCCCTCCACTTT.

The chain carries TRBV6-1 and TRBJ1-4; D gene unclear. CDR1 is MNHNS, CDR2 SASEGT, per germline. CDR3 size: 14 residues. V lost 10 bases and J lost 0, with 12 bases in between. CDR3 amino acids: CATSEGTTNEKLFF. DNA of the CDR3: TGTGCCACCTCTGAAGGGACAACTAATGAAAAACTGTTTTTT.

The genes are TRBV7-9 and TRBJ1-5; D ambiguous. V lost 6 bases to trimming and J lost 7 bases, with 10 bases between them. Germline V CDR1 and CDR2: SEHNR, FQNEAQ (reference sequence). The CDR3 consists of 12 residues. DNA for the CDR3: TGTGCCAGCAGGTCTGGTAACCAGCCCCAGCATTTT. This codes for CASRSGNQPQHF.

This sequence joins TRBV10-2 and TRBJ1-1; weak D call: TRBD1 (6 bases). The CDR3 consists of 14 residues. V was shortened by 4 bases and J by 3 bases, with 12 bases between the two germline ends. Germline CDR1 WSHSY, CDR2 SAAADI. CDR3 loop: CASSGMRQDTEAFF. CDR3 DNA: TGCGCCAGCAGTGGGATGAGACAGGACACTGAAGCTTTCTTT.

This clone turned up a few times. The V and J genes are TRBV28 and TRBJ2-3, with 7 positions matching TRBD1. The germline V gene has CDR1 MDHEN and CDR2 SYDVKM. The CDR3 sequence is 16 residues long. Trimming at V came to 4 bases and at J to 3 bases, leaving 10 bases not matched to a gene. The CDR3 bases are TGTGCCAGCAGTTCGTCCGACAGGGTTCCTACAGATACGCAGTATTTT. This translates into CASSSSDRVPTDTQYF. Full variable domain (rest looked up from reference TRBV28 and TRBJ2-3): DVKVTQSSRYLVKRTGEKVFLECVQDMDHENMFWYRQDPGLGLRLIYFSYDVKMKEKGDIPEGYSVSREKKERFSLILESASTNQTSMYLCASSSSDRVPTDTQYFGPGTRLTVL.

This rearrangement joins TRBV5-4 to TRBJ2-3; no clear D gene. Looked up from germline, CDR1 is SGHNT and CDR2 is YYREEE (reference sequence). V gave up 0 bases and J gave up 2 bases, with 7 bases separating them. The CDR3 has 14 residues. CDR3 in DNA: TGTGCCAGCAGCTTGGACGGATCCACAGATACGCAGTATTTT. This encodes CASSLDGSTDTQYF.

This clone was seen more than once but under ten times. The CDR3 protein is CASSPYAGTVQETQYF. In DNA, the CDR3 is TGTGCCAGTAGTCCATACGCCGGGACAGTCCAAGAGACCCAGTACTTC. The chain links TRBV19 to TRBJ2-5; the match to TRBD1 covers 7 bases. CDR3 length: 16 residues. CDR1 is LNHDA and CDR2 is SQIVND in the germline V gene (reference sequence). J gave up 1 base and V 5 bases, and 10 bases lay outside the gene matches.

This chain connects TRBV7-9 to TRBJ2-7; TRBD2 aligns across 11 bases. This CDR3 is 18 amino acids long. The V gene's germline CDR1 is SEHNR and CDR2 FQNEAQ (reference sequence). J lost 2 bases, V lost 4 bases, and 13 bases had no gene match. The CDR3 DNA reads as TGTGCCAGCAGCTCGCCCAAGCAACTAGCGGGAGACCCCTACGAGCAGTACTTC. Its translation is CASSSPKQLAGDPYEQYF.

The CDR3 DNA is TGCGCCAGCAGCTTGGATGAGGGCTATGGCTACACCTTC. As protein: CASSLDEGYGYTF. The chain links TRBV5-1 to TRBJ1-2, with D uncertain. Germline CDR1 and CDR2: SGHRS and YFSETQ. The CDR3 spans 13 residues. V lost 0 bases and J 4 bases, leaving 7 bases between the germline ends.

This clone is a singleton in its sample. The chain is built from TRBV7-9 and TRBJ1-2, with 8 positions matching TRBD1. Germline V gene lookup returns CDR1 SEHNR and CDR2 FQNEAQ (reference sequence). This CDR3 is 15 amino acids long. The junction had 7 bases not matched to a gene; V was cut back by 4 bases and J by 3 bases. The CDR3 sequence: CASSSPTGGYYGYTF. CDR3 sequence (DNA): TGTGCCAGCAGCTCCCCCACAGGGGGTTACTATGGCTACACCTTC.

The gene calls are TRBV6-4 and TRBJ2-3; 7 nucleotides match TRBD1. Trimming at V came to 3 bases and at J to 7 bases, leaving 13 bases not matched to a gene. The length of the CDR3 is 16 residues. Germline loops: CDR1 MRHNA, CDR2 SNTAGT. The CDR3 spells CASSESSGDRGNTQYF. In DNA, the CDR3 is TGTGCCAGCAGTGAATCGTCCGGGGACAGAGGCAATACGCAGTATTTT.

The chain uses TRBV5-1 and TRBJ2-7; 7 nucleotides line up with TRBD1. The germline V gene encodes CDR1 SGHRS and CDR2 YFSETQ. The junction had 5 bases not matched to a gene; V was cut back by 4 bases and J by 1 base. This CDR3 spans 14 amino acids. This CDR3 reads CASSVRDSSYEQYF. Written as DNA, the CDR3 is TGCGCCAGCAGCGTCCGGGACAGTTCCTACGAGCAGTACTTC.

This clone has only a few counts. This chain joins TRBV4-3 and TRBJ1-4; TRBD1 might be the D (5 bases). The CDR3 has 15 residues. Germline values: CDR1 LGHNA, CDR2 YSLEER. V lost 0 bases to trimming and J lost 8 bases, with 13 bases between them. The CDR3 loop reads CASSQDTLGREKLFF. Here the CDR3 DNA reads TGCGCCAGCAGCCAAGATACATTGGGGCGGGAAAAACTGTTTTTT.

The chain couples TRBV9 to TRBJ2-1; no firm D call. Germline CDR1 and CDR2: SGDLS and YYNGEE. This CDR3 is built from 14 residues. The V gene lost 0 bases and the J gene lost 13 bases, with 17 bases spanning the gap. The CDR3 protein is CASSVAPGSRHQFF. CDR3 nucleotide sequence: TGTGCCAGCAGCGTAGCCCCCGGATCAAGGCATCAGTTCTTC.

The chain combines TRBV18 with TRBJ1-6, with D perhaps matching TRBD1 (6 bases). V lost 3 bases and J lost 9, with 12 bases in between. The CDR3 is 14 residues long. CDR1 is KGHSH, CDR2 LQKENI, per germline. CDR3 region: CASSPGHSGSPLHF. The CDR3 DNA reads TGTGCCAGCTCACCGGGACATAGTGGTTCACCCCTCCACTTT.

The V gene is TRBV9, the J gene TRBJ2-1; 11 bases are shared with TRBD2. Germline V gene sequence: CDR1 SGDLS, CDR2 YYNGEE. V lost 0 bases and J lost 4; bases outside the gene matches: 3. CDR3 length: 16 residues. In DNA form, the CDR3 reads TGTGCCAGCAGCGTAGTAGCGGGAGGGCCTTACAATGAGCAGTTCTTC. Translation: CASSVVAGGPYNEQFF.

The chain couples TRBV5-1 to TRBJ2-2, with 8 bases lining up with TRBD1. This CDR3 comprises 16 residues. The trim removed 4 bases at V and 2 bases at J, leaving 7 bases unmatched. Germline V gene sequence: CDR1 SGHRS, CDR2 YFSETQ. The CDR3 nucleotides are TGCGCCAGCAGCCCCTGGACAGGGACCAACACCGGGGAGCTGTTTTTT. Translated, it gives CASSPWTGTNTGELFF. The whole variable domain, remainder taken from reference TRBV5-1 and TRBJ2-2, is KAGVTQTPRYLIKTRGQQVTLSCSPISGHRSVSWYQQTPGQGLQFLFEYFSETQRNKGNFPGRFSGRQFSNSRSEMNVSTLELGDSALYLCASSPWTGTNTGELFFGEGSRLTVL.